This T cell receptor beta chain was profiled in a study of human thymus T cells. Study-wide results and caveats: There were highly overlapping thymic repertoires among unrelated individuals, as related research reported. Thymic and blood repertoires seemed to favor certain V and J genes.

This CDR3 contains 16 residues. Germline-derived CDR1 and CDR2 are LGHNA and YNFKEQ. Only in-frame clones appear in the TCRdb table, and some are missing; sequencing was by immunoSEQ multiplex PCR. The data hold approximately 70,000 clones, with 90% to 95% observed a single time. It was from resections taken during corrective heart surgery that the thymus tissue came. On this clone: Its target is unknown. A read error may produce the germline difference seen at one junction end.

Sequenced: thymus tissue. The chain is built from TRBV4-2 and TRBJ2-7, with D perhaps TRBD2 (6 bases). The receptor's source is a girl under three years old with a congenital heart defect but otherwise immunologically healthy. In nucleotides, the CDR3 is TGTGTCAGCAGCCAAGTACGAGGGAGGCCCTACTACGAGCAGTACTTC. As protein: CVSSQVRGRPYYEQYF.